Shown below are 32 T cell receptor beta chains from a single sample sequenced in a study of T cell responses to AZD1222 COVID-19 vaccine. TCRdb's table, derived via immunoSEQ multiplex PCR, lists solely in-frame clones and lacks some. The sample holds around 200,000 clones, just over 85% seen once. The sample consisted of peripheral blood, taken on day 0 of AZD1222 vaccination. The receptors originated from an adult in good health.

V usage is TRBV6-5 and J usage is TRBJ1-5; D not resolved. The length of the CDR3 is 14 residues. The germline V gene has CDR1 MNHEY and CDR2 SVGAGI. V lost 7 bases, J lost 6 bases, and 16 bases lay in between. CDR3 sequence reads: CASKRPDPRQPQHF. In DNA, the CDR3 is TGTGCCAGCAAGAGACCTGACCCGCGTCAGCCCCAGCATTTT.

The genes are TRBV24-1 and TRBJ2-3; D perhaps matches TRBD1 (5 bases). The CDR3 consists of 14 residues. CDR1 and CDR2 (germline): KGHDR, SFDVKD. V shed 5 bases and J shed 2 bases, with 10 bases lying between them. The DNA of the CDR3 is TGTGCCACCAGTGGGGGCCTATACACAGATACGCAGTATTTT. It encodes CATSGGLYTDTQYF.

The rearrangement joins TRBV18 to TRBJ1-1; no clear D gene. Germline CDR1 KGHSH, CDR2 LQKENI. The CDR3 contains 18 residues. Trimming took 0 bases from V and 1 from J, leaving 18 bases between them. The CDR3 sequence: CASSPPNRPHSRNTEAFF. CDR3 coding DNA: TGTGCCAGCTCACCACCTAACAGACCACATTCAAGGAACACTGAAGCTTTCTTT.

The rearrangement uses TRBV7-9 and TRBJ1-5; D is ambiguous. Germline loops: CDR1 SEHNR, CDR2 FQNEAQ (reference sequence). The CDR3 length is 13 residues. Deletions cut 5 bases from V and 5 bases from J, with 10 bases between. In DNA form, the CDR3 reads TGTGCCAGCAGCCGACACGGGGATCAGCCCCAGCATTTT. Its translation is CASSRHGDQPQHF. Variable domain in full (rest from reference TRBV7-9 and TRBJ1-5): DTGVSQNPRHKITKRGQNVTFRCDPISEHNRLYWYRQTLGQGPEFLTYFQNEAQLEKSRLLSDRFSAERPKGSFSTLEIQRTEQGDSAMYLCASSRHGDQPQHFGDGTRLSIL.

The sample holds a few counts of this clone. This rearrangement joins TRBV29-1 to TRBJ2-7; maybe TRBD2 (5 bases). In germline, CDR1 is SQVTM, CDR2 ANQGSEA. The CDR3 extends over 11 amino acids. V was clipped by 6 bases and J by 7 bases, with 13 bases between them. As DNA, the CDR3 is TGCAGCGTCCGGGTCACGGGGGAGCAGTACTTC. Its translation is CSVRVTGEQYF.

V gene TRBV10-3 combines with J gene TRBJ1-5; D is ambiguous. V was cut by 2 bases and J by 5 bases, with 7 bases left in between. The CDR3 length is 13 residues. Germline lookup yields CDR1 ENHRY and CDR2 SYGVKD. CDR3: CAISEHKDQPQHF. CDR3 sequence (DNA): TGTGCCATCAGTGAGCACAAGGATCAGCCCCAGCATTTT.

This clone was observed once. The V and J genes are TRBV19 and TRBJ1-4; 8 bases are a match to TRBD1. The junction had 1 base not matched to a gene; V was cut back by 3 bases and J by 1 base. Per the germline V gene, CDR1 is LNHDA and CDR2 is SQIVND (reference sequence). This CDR3 has 15 amino acids. CDR3 region: CASSITGGTNEKLFF. In nucleotides, the CDR3 is TGTGCCAGTAGTATTACAGGGGGAACTAATGAAAAACTGTTTTTT.

The count of this clone is one. The chain joins TRBV7-9 to TRBJ1-2, with 7 nucleotides matching TRBD1. The ends lost 1 base at V and 7 bases at J; junction bases unmatched: 12. CDR1 and CDR2 from the germline V gene are SEHNR and FQNEAQ (reference sequence). This CDR3 has 16 residues. CDR3 bases: TGTGCCAGCAGCTTAGGAGGGGGCGAGGCAATGAGTGGCTACACCTTC. The encoded protein is CASSLGGGEAMSGYTF.

The chain joins TRBV3-1 (or the pseudogene TRBV3-2) to TRBJ2-7; 10 positions agree with TRBD2. Germline values: CDR1 LGHDT, CDR2 YNNKEL (reference sequence). The ends lost 0 bases at V and 4 bases at J; junction bases unmatched: 9. The CDR3 length is 17 residues. The CDR3 loop reads CASSQDLLAGPGYEQYF. For the CDR3, the DNA is TGTGCCAGCAGCCAAGATTTACTAGCGGGGCCGGGGTACGAGCAGTACTTC.

The chain employs TRBV7-2 and TRBJ1-4, with unresolved D. The V and J ends lost 4 bases and 8 bases respectively, with 11 bases between them. CDR1 is SGHTA, CDR2 FQGNSA, per germline. This CDR3 is 13 amino acids long. The CDR3 reads CASSSRVEEKLFF. As DNA, the CDR3 is TGTGCCAGCAGCTCTCGGGTTGAGGAAAAACTGTTTTTT.

The J gene is TRBJ2-1, the V gene TRBV4-3; 8 bases are a match to TRBD2. The CDR3 has 16 residues. After removal of 2 bases from V and 4 bases from J, the junction contained 7 bases not matched to a gene. Germline values: CDR1 LGHNA, CDR2 YSLEER. CDR3 sequence reads: CASSQIRGGAYNEQFF. In nucleotides, the CDR3 is TGCGCCAGCAGCCAAATACGGGGGGGGGCTTACAATGAGCAGTTCTTC.

The chain has TRBV28 and TRBJ1-3; perhaps TRBD1 as D (6 bases). Per the germline V gene, CDR1 is MDHEN and CDR2 is SYDVKM. This CDR3 region has 16 residues. Trimming stripped 1 base from V and 0 bases from J, with 10 bases between. CDR3 DNA: TGTGCCAGCAGTTTATCCGGGACAAGCTCTGGAAACACCATATATTTT. This gives the protein CASSLSGTSSGNTIYF.

This sequence joins TRBV19 and TRBJ2-1, with 11 bases matching TRBD2. The CDR3 is 23 amino acids. The V gene's germline CDR1 is LNHDA and CDR2 SQIVND (reference sequence). With 3 bases clipped from V and 2 bases from J, the junction kept 24 bases outside the gene matches. CDR3 protein: CASSIFNGPPLPASGGTYNEQFF. In DNA form, the CDR3 reads TGTGCCAGTAGTATTTTTAACGGGCCACCACTCCCGGCTAGCGGGGGGACCTACAATGAGCAGTTCTTC.

This clone was observed once. The chain links TRBV4-1 to TRBJ1-2; tentative D call: TRBD1 (5 bases). Germline V gene lookup returns CDR1 MGHRA and CDR2 YSYEKL. With 3 bases removed from V and 2 bases from J, the gap between germline ends came to 13 bases. This CDR3 contains 15 residues. CDR3 DNA sequence: TGCGCCAGCAGCCAGGGCGGGACTGGAAACTATGGCTACACCTTC. The encoded protein is CASSQGGTGNYGYTF.

This clone was seen a single time. This sequence joins TRBV10-1 and TRBJ2-4, with D possibly TRBD1 on 5 matching bases. The CDR3 length is 15 residues. Germline CDR1 is WNHNN and CDR2 is SYGVQD (reference sequence). Trimming took 0 bases from V and 0 from J, leaving 6 bases between them. CDR3 sequence reads: CASSESRGAKNIQYF. The CDR3 coding sequence is TGCGCCAGCAGTGAGTCAAGGGGAGCCAAAAACATTCAGTACTTC.

This rearrangement joins TRBV9 to TRBJ2-3, with unresolved D. Trimming left V 0 bases short and J 0 bases short, with 11 bases between. Germline CDR1 and CDR2: SGDLS and YYNGEE. The CDR3 has 16 residues. CDR3 residues: CASSVGAGRSTDTQYF. As DNA, the CDR3 is TGTGCCAGCAGCGTAGGCGCAGGTCGAAGCACAGATACGCAGTATTTT.

The CDR3 is CASSVDNGGFTDTQYF. The CDR3, as DNA: TGTGCCAGCAGCGTAGATAACGGGGGCTTCACAGATACGCAGTATTTT. The chain combines TRBV9 with TRBJ2-3; possibly TRBD1 or TRBD2 for D (6 bases each). The V end lost 0 bases, the J end lost 2 bases, and 13 bases lay between the germline ends. The germline gives CDR1 SGDLS, CDR2 YYNGEE. The CDR3 is 16 residues long.

This chain joins TRBV4-3 and TRBJ1-2, with TRBD1 as a possible D gene (6 bases). Germline V gene sequence: CDR1 LGHNA, CDR2 YSLEER. The CDR3 length is 16 residues. V was shortened by 0 bases and J by 5 bases, with 16 bases between the two germline ends. CDR3: CASSQDRGATFYGYTF. In DNA, the CDR3 is TGCGCCAGCAGCCAAGATCGGGGGGCGACCTTTTATGGCTACACCTTC.

This chain joins TRBV19 and TRBJ1-5; a weak D match, TRBD1 (5 bases). The V gene lost 5 bases and the J gene lost 0 bases, with 23 bases spanning the gap. Per the germline V gene, CDR1 is LNHDA and CDR2 is SQIVND (reference sequence). This CDR3 region has 19 residues. This CDR3 is CASSAGRPYHPYSNQPQHF. CDR3 in DNA: TGTGCCAGTAGTGCGGGACGTCCATATCACCCTTATAGCAATCAGCCCCAGCATTTT.

This chain uses TRBV7-2 with TRBJ2-2; 10 nucleotides agree with TRBD1. CDR3 size: 16 residues. The germline V gene encodes CDR1 SGHTA and CDR2 FQGNSA. Germline trimming cut 4 bases from V and 7 bases from J; bases unmatched to any gene: 9. CDR3 sequence: CASSSSTGGVIGELFF. The CDR3 nucleotides are TGTGCCAGCAGCTCGTCGACAGGGGGCGTAATCGGGGAGCTGTTTTTT.

The chain has TRBV3-1 (or the pseudogene TRBV3-2) and TRBJ2-1; the match to TRBD1 covers 10 bases. Germline CDR1 LGHDT, CDR2 YNNKEL (reference sequence). J gave up 8 bases and V 1 base, and 11 bases lay outside the gene matches. This CDR3 region has 17 residues. The CDR3 DNA is TGTGCCAGCAGCCAAGCCCCCGGGACAGGGGAAATCCATGAGCAGTTCTTC. It is translated as CASSQAPGTGEIHEQFF.

This clone was counted only a few times. V is TRBV12-3 or TRBV12-4 and J is TRBJ1-2; possible D gene TRBD1, 5 bases. This CDR3 is 13 amino acids long. Deletions cut 2 bases from V and 4 bases from J, with 8 bases between. The CDR3 loop reads CASSLNRSYGYTF. In nucleotides, the CDR3 is TGTGCCAGCAGTTTAAACAGGTCCTATGGCTACACCTTC.

DNA for the CDR3: TGCGCCAGCAGCTTGGCGGCGCGCACAGGGATAGAGACCCAGTACTTC. This codes for CASSLAARTGIETQYF. The V call is TRBV5-1, the J call TRBJ2-5; D is possibly TRBD1 (6 bases). Germline CDR1 and CDR2: SGHRS and YFSETQ. Trimming took off 0 bases at V and 4 bases at J, with 16 bases between the two ends. The CDR3 extends over 16 amino acids.

The chain joins TRBV5-6 to TRBJ2-1; no clear D gene. With 4 bases removed from V and 0 bases from J, the gap between germline ends came to 8 bases. CDR1 SGHDT and CDR2 YYEEEE come from the germline V gene. The CDR3 contains 14 residues. The CDR3 loop reads CASSPGSSYNEQFF. CDR3 DNA sequence: TGTGCCAGCAGCCCCGGCAGCTCCTACAATGAGCAGTTCTTC.

V gene TRBV18 combines with J gene TRBJ2-7; 10 positions agree with TRBD1. This CDR3 spans 15 amino acids. Germline V gene data show CDR1 as KGHSH and CDR2 as LQKENI. V shed 6 bases, J shed 1 base, and the junction held 6 bases outside the gene matches. CDR3 sequence (DNA): TGTGCCAGCTCGCCAAGACAGGGGGCTTCCTACGAGCAGTACTTC. Protein sequence: CASSPRQGASYEQYF.

The chain uses TRBV9 and TRBJ2-1, with 11 bases that match TRBD2. V shed 2 bases and J 8 bases; nucleotides not matched to a gene: 21. Per the germline V gene, CDR1 is SGDLS and CDR2 is YYNGEE. This CDR3 spans 20 amino acids. The CDR3 loop reads CASSVDLSGGASSGSDEQFF. The CDR3 DNA reads as TGTGCCAGCAGCGTCGACCTTAGCGGGGGGGCCTCAAGTGGTTCGGATGAGCAGTTCTTC.

The chain uses TRBV6-1 and TRBJ1-1; unclear D gene. The CDR3 runs 12 residues. Per germline, CDR1 MNHNS and CDR2 SASEGT. The V gene lost 0 bases and the J gene lost 8 bases, with 7 bases spanning the gap. CDR3 sequence (DNA): TGTGCCAGCAGTGAAGCTGACCCCGAAGCTTTCTTT. This translates into CASSEADPEAFF.

This chain uses TRBV2 with TRBJ1-4; 9 nucleotides line up with TRBD1. The germline gives CDR1 SNHLY, CDR2 FYNNEI. This CDR3 comprises 14 residues. The V and J ends lost 6 bases and 8 bases, in that order; junction bases with no gene match: 7. The CDR3 bases are TGTGCCAGCAGGACGGGACAGGGTATGGAAAAACTGTTTTTT. As protein: CASRTGQGMEKLFF.

The chain employs TRBV2 and TRBJ2-1, with D perhaps matching TRBD1 (5 bases). Germline loops: CDR1 SNHLY, CDR2 FYNNEI. The V end was cut by 2 bases, the J end by 4 bases, with 12 bases between. This CDR3 is 15 amino acids long. CDR3 residues: CASSERTIRYNEQFF. For the CDR3, the DNA is TGTGCCAGCAGTGAACGGACAATAAGGTACAATGAGCAGTTCTTC.

The sample holds a few counts of this clone. This chain links TRBV27 with TRBJ2-7; D possibly corresponds to TRBD1 (6 bases). The CDR3 is made up of 13 amino acids. Germline V lookup: CDR1 MNHEY, CDR2 SMNVEV (reference sequence). V lost 4 bases, J lost 5 bases, and 12 bases lay in between. CDR3 protein: CASSSTGSHEQYF. CDR3 nucleotide sequence: TGTGCCAGCAGTTCCACAGGGAGTCACGAGCAGTACTTC.

This chain uses TRBV9 with TRBJ1-4; D remains ambiguous. Trimming stripped 0 bases from V and 0 bases from J, with 15 bases between. This CDR3 has 18 amino acids. Germline CDR1 is SGDLS and CDR2 is YYNGEE. CDR3 in amino acids: CASSVGRHPPSTNEKLFF. The CDR3 DNA reads TGTGCCAGCAGCGTAGGGAGACACCCGCCCTCAACTAATGAAAAACTGTTTTTT.

The chain recombines TRBV6-5 with TRBJ1-2; D is undetermined. With 6 bases removed from V and 2 bases from J, the gap between germline ends came to 13 bases. This CDR3 is 14 amino acids long. The germline gives CDR1 MNHEY, CDR2 SVGAGI. CDR3 amino acids: CASSPERVNYGYTF. In DNA, the CDR3 is TGTGCCAGCAGCCCGGAGCGGGTGAACTATGGCTACACCTTC.